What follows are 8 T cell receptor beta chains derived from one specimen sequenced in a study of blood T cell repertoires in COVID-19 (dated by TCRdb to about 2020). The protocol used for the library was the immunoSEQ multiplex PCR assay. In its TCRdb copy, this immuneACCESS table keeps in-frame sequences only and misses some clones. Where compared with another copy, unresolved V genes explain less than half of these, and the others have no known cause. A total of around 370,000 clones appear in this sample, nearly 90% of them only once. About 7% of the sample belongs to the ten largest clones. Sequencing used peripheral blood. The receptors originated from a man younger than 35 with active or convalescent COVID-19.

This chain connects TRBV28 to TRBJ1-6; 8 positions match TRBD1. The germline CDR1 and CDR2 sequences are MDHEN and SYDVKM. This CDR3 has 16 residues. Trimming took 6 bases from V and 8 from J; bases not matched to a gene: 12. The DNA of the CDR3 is TGTGCCAGCAGCGGACAGGGAAGCTCTAAAGATTCACCCCTCCACTTT. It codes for CASSGQGSSKDSPLHF.

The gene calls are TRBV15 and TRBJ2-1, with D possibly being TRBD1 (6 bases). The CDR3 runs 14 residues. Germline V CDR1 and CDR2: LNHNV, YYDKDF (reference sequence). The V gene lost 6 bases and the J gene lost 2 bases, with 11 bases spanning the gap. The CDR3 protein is CATREGVTYNEQFF. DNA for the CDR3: TGTGCCACCAGAGAGGGGGTAACCTACAATGAGCAGTTCTTC.

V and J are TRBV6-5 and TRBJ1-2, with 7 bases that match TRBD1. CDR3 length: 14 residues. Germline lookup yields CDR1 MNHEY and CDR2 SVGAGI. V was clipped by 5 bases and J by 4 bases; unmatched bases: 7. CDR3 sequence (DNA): TGTGCCAGCAGTATACAGGGGTTGGGCTATGGCTACACCTTC. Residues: CASSIQGLGYGYTF.

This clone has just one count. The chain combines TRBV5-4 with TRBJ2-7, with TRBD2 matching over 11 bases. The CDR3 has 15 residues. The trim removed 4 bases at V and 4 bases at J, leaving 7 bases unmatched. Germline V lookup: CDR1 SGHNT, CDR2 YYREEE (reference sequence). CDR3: CASSRLGLAVYEQYF. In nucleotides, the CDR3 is TGTGCCAGCAGCCGATTGGGACTAGCGGTTTACGAGCAGTACTTC.

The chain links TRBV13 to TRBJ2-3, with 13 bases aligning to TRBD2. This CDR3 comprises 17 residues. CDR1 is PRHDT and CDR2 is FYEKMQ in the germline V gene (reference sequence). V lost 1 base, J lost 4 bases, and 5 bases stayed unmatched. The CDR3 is CASSLVGLAGTADTQYF. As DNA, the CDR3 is TGTGCCAGCAGCTTAGTGGGACTAGCGGGAACCGCAGATACGCAGTATTTT.

This CDR3 reads CASSSGTGRSVYTGELFF. CDR3 DNA sequence: TGCGCCAGCAGCTCTGGGACAGGACGATCAGTATACACCGGGGAGCTGTTTTTT. The J gene is TRBJ2-2, the V gene TRBV5-1; 8 nucleotides match TRBD1. V lost 3 bases, J lost 3 bases, and 13 bases stayed unmatched. This CDR3 spans 18 amino acids. The germline V gene has CDR1 SGHRS and CDR2 YFSETQ.

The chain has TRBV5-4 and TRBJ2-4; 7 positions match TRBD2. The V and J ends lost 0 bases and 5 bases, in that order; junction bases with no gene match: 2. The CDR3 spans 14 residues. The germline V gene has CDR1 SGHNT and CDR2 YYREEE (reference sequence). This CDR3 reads CASSLDAGENIQYF. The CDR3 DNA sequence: TGTGCCAGCAGCTTGGATGCGGGGGAAAACATTCAGTACTTC.

In nucleotides, the CDR3 is TGTGCCAGTCAACAGGGATCCAGTCAGCCCCAGCATTTT. Translated: CASQQGSSQPQHF. The J gene is TRBJ1-5, the V gene TRBV27, with D perhaps TRBD1 (6 bases). Per germline, CDR1 MNHEY and CDR2 SMNVEV (reference sequence). V was cut by 9 bases and J by 6 bases, with 15 bases left in between. The CDR3 consists of 13 residues.